The 8 T cell receptor beta chains reported below all come from one sample, sequenced in a study of T cells in Graves' hyperthyroidism and ophthalmopathy. Amplification of TCR beta CDR3 regions was performed using RNA transcripts as template. RT-PCR in the first round (using the HTBI primer set) targeted the TCR CDR3. MiXCR was run by TCRdb on the multiplex PCR reads, yielding one entry per CDR3 protein. The sample has about 300,000 distinct CDR3 sequences, approximately 13% seen once; the top ten hold approximately 7.9%. Sequenced input: blood. Receptor source: a woman between 40 and 50 years old with Graves' hyperthyroidism.

This clonotype appeared once. In DNA form, the CDR3 reads TGTGCCAGCAACCTCGGGGTTGGCTCAGGGACGAGCGGTGGCTACACCTTC. This sequence encodes CASNLGVGSGTSGGYTF. V is TRBV6-1 and J is TRBJ1-2; TRBD1 is a possible D gene (5 bases). V shed 7 bases and J shed 7 bases, with 28 bases lying between them. The CDR3 contains 17 residues. The germline V gene encodes CDR1 MNHNS and CDR2 SASEGT.

The sample holds many counts of this clonotype. V is TRBV24-1 and J is TRBJ2-1, with TRBD2 matching over 14 bases. The trim removed 2 bases at V and 7 bases at J, leaving 6 bases unmatched. The CDR3 is 17 amino acids. Germline V lookup: CDR1 KGHDR, CDR2 SFDVKD. DNA for the CDR3: TGTGCCACCAGTGATTCCCTGGGACTAGCGGGAGTGAATGAGCAGTTCTTC. Translated, it gives CATSDSLGLAGVNEQFF.

In this sample, this clonotype turned up many times. Written as DNA, the CDR3 is TGCAGCGTCGCTGACAGCCAAGAGACCCAGTACTTC. Residues: CSVADSQETQYF. The chain uses TRBV29-1 and TRBJ2-5, with a possible D match to TRBD1 (5 bases). The V and J ends lost 6 bases and 1 base respectively, with 9 bases between them. The CDR3 consists of 12 residues. The germline V gene has CDR1 SQVTM and CDR2 ANQGSEA.

This chain joins TRBV4-1 and TRBJ2-6, with D perhaps TRBD2 (5 bases). This CDR3 has 17 amino acids. V was cut by 0 bases and J by 2 bases, with 11 bases left in between. Germline lookup yields CDR1 MGHRA and CDR2 YSYEKL. The CDR3 is CASSQDLHGAGANVLTF. The DNA for the CDR3 is TGCGCCAGCAGCCAAGATCTTCACGGGGCTGGGGCCAACGTCCTGACTTTC.

At least ten counts were recorded for this clonotype. The genes are TRBV3-1 and TRBJ1-1, with a possible D match to TRBD1 (5 bases). The V end was cut by 4 bases, the J end by 1 base, with 13 bases between. This CDR3 is built from 15 residues. Germline CDR1 reads LGHDT; CDR2 reads YNNKEL (reference sequence). The chain's CDR3 is CASSRPGRRNTEAFF. The CDR3, as DNA: TGTGCCAGCAGCCGTCCGGGACGGAGGAACACTGAAGCTTTCTTT.

This clonotype was found a few times. V gene TRBV20-1 combines with J gene TRBJ1-5; D remains ambiguous. There are 16 residues in the CDR3. With 3 bases removed from V and 1 base from J, the gap between germline ends came to 16 bases. The germline V gene has CDR1 DFQATT and CDR2 SNEGSKA (reference sequence). The CDR3 DNA reads TGCAGTGCTAGCACAGCGGGCGGGATAAGCAATCAGCCCCAGCATTTT. Translation: CSASTAGGISNQPQHF.

This clonotype was seen ten or more times. The rearrangement uses TRBV20-1 and TRBJ1-6, with 8 bases lining up with TRBD1. Per germline, CDR1 DFQATT and CDR2 SNEGSKA (reference sequence). This CDR3 comprises 13 residues. The trim removed 5 bases at V and 9 bases at J, leaving 6 bases unmatched. The CDR3 nucleotides are TGCAGTGCTCACTCCGGGACAGGTTCACCCCTCCACTTT. This translates into CSAHSGTGSPLHF.

This sequence joins TRBV7-9 and TRBJ2-3, with 7 bases fitting TRBD1. Germline V gene sequence: CDR1 SEHNR, CDR2 FQNEAQ (reference sequence). The CDR3 is made up of 14 amino acids. J gave up 6 bases and V 5 bases, and 8 bases lay outside the gene matches. The CDR3, as DNA: TGTGCCAGCAGCAAGGACAGGATCTTGGATACGCAGTATTTT. Amino acid sequence: CASSKDRILDTQYF.